The 14 T cell receptor beta chains reported below all come from one sample, sequenced in a study of blood T cells in healthy people across ages. Alongside a J-beta primer mix, a sample-barcoded 5' primer served in a second PCR lasting about 6 to 12 cycles. In TCRdb, the 5' RACE reads were re-called with MiXCR into one record per CDR3 protein. The repertoire holds roughly 680,000 distinct CDR3 sequences, with over 20% as singletons. Specimen: blood. The receptors here all came from a man between 65 and 85 years old in good health.

This clonotype was seen more than once but under ten times. The chain couples TRBV29-1 to TRBJ2-7; 7 bases agree with TRBD2. CDR1 and CDR2 from the germline V gene are SQVTM and ANQGSEA. The CDR3 has 16 amino acids. J lost 0 bases, V lost 3 bases, and 11 bases had no gene match. The chain's CDR3 is CSVDLGGSGASYEQYF. As DNA, the CDR3 is TGCAGCGTTGATCTGGGGGGGTCCGGGGCCTCCTACGAGCAGTACTTC.

The CDR3 loop is CASTFYPGLGYEQYF. The CDR3 DNA is TGTGCCAGCACCTTCTATCCGGGACTAGGTTACGAGCAGTACTTC. The chain combines TRBV28 with TRBJ2-5; 8 nucleotides align to TRBD2. The J call may be incorrect, as the DNA end agrees better with TRBJ2-7. The CDR3 is 15 amino acids. CDR1 and CDR2 (germline): MDHEN, SYDVKM.

This clonotype was observed at least ten times. The rearrangement links TRBV9 to TRBJ2-4; D is ambiguous. The length of the CDR3 is 16 residues. The V end was cut by 4 bases, the J end by 0 bases, with 14 bases between. Germline V lookup: CDR1 SGDLS, CDR2 YYNGEE. DNA of the CDR3: TGTGCCAGCAGCCCCGACCTAAGTTTAGCCAAAAACATTCAGTACTTC. Its protein product is CASSPDLSLAKNIQYF. The complete variable domain, with remaining parts taken from reference TRBV9 and TRBJ2-4, reads DSGVTQTPKHLITATGQRVTLRCSPRSGDLSVYWYQQSLDQGLQFLIQYYNGEERAKGNILERFSAQQFPDLHSELNLSSLELGDSALYFCASSPDLSLAKNIQYFGAGTRLSVL.

This clonotype was detected a few times. V usage is TRBV5-1 and J usage is TRBJ2-5, with D perhaps given as TRBD1 or TRBD2 (6 bases each). The V end was cut by 6 bases, the J end by 7 bases, with 19 bases between. This CDR3 is built from 14 residues. Germline V CDR1 and CDR2: SGHRS, YFSETQ. CDR3 nucleotide sequence: TGCGCCAGCACCGGACAGATGAGTAGCGGGACCCAGTACTTC. Amino acids: CASTGQMSSGTQYF.

The rearrangement joins TRBV7-9 to TRBJ2-5, with D unclear. The J call is uncertain, as TRBJ2-1 better fits the DNA end. The germline V gene has CDR1 SEHNR and CDR2 FQNEAQ (reference sequence). The CDR3 covers 12 residues. CDR3 in amino acids: CASSLQRWEQFF. Here the CDR3 DNA reads TGTGCCAGCAGCTTACAGCGCTGGGAGCAGTTCTTC.

The chain carries TRBV5-1 and TRBJ2-5; 9 bases match TRBD2. The J segment lost 1 base and the V segment lost 2 bases, leaving 9 bases of the junction unmatched. Germline CDR1 and CDR2: SGHRS and YFSETQ. This CDR3 has 17 residues. Here the CDR3 reads CASSLEASGKLQETQYF. CDR3 coding DNA: TGCGCCAGCAGCTTAGAGGCTAGCGGGAAACTCCAAGAGACCCAGTACTTC. Filled out from reference TRBV5-1 and TRBJ2-5, the complete variable domain reads KAGVTQTPRYLIKTRGQQVTLSCSPISGHRSVSWYQQTPGQGLQFLFEYFSETQRNKGNFPGRFSGRQFSNSRSEMNVSTLELGDSALYLCASSLEASGKLQETQYFGPGTRLLVL.

The sample holds many counts of this clonotype. The rearrangement uses TRBV7-3 and TRBJ2-2, with TRBD2 as a possible D gene (5 bases). Germline lookup yields CDR1 SGHTA and CDR2 FQGTGA. V shed 1 base and J shed 4 bases, with 10 bases lying between them. The CDR3 extends over 15 amino acids. The CDR3 sequence is CASSLIGGPTGELFF. The CDR3 nucleotides read TGTGCCAGCAGCTTAATCGGCGGGCCCACCGGGGAGCTGTTTTTT.

This clonotype was seen a handful of times. The V gene is TRBV10-3, the J gene TRBJ2-5, with no clear D. CDR3 size: 12 residues. Per germline, CDR1 ENHRY and CDR2 SYGVKD. The V gene lost 7 bases and the J gene lost 5 bases, with 11 bases spanning the gap. CDR3 sequence reads: CAIKEDEETQYF. CDR3 sequence (DNA): TGTGCCATCAAAGAGGACGAGGAGACCCAGTACTTC.

The rearrangement uses TRBV15 and TRBJ2-1; D is ambiguous. The CDR3 is 15 residues long. The V end lost 0 bases, the J end lost 5 bases, and 11 bases lay between the germline ends. Per germline, CDR1 LNHNV and CDR2 YYDKDF (reference sequence). The DNA of the CDR3 is TGTGCCACCAGCAGAGACTTAGGAGAGGACAATGAGCAGTTCTTC. Residues: CATSRDLGEDNEQFF.

This clonotype was seen a handful of times. This sequence joins TRBV2 and TRBJ2-4; D possibly uses TRBD1 or TRBD2 (7 bases each). Trimming removed 7 bases at V and 5 bases at J, with 15 bases between. This CDR3 contains 14 residues. The germline CDR1 and CDR2 sequences are SNHLY and FYNNEI. The CDR3 region is CASTLQGRENIQYF. The CDR3 bases are TGTGCCAGCACCCTACAGGGGAGGGAAAACATTCAGTACTTC.

This clonotype has a single count. V is TRBV28 and J is TRBJ1-2, with a tentative D call TRBD1 (6 bases). Trimming left V 3 bases short and J 3 bases short, with 11 bases between. The CDR3 is made up of 14 amino acids. Germline assignment: CDR1 MDHEN and CDR2 SYDVKM. The CDR3 sequence: CASSLGAGHYGYTF. CDR3 bases: TGTGCCAGCAGTTTGGGGGCAGGGCACTATGGCTACACCTTC.

This clonotype was found a few times. The chain has TRBV4-1 and TRBJ1-2; 9 bases are shared with TRBD1. The J segment lost 7 bases and the V segment lost 5 bases, leaving 8 bases of the junction unmatched. CDR3 length: 14 amino acids. CDR1 MGHRA and CDR2 YSYEKL come from the germline V gene. CDR3 DNA: TGCGCCAGCAGCACACAGGGGGCAGAGGGTGGCTACACCTTC. Protein sequence: CASSTQGAEGGYTF.

This clonotype was recorded at least ten times. The chain's CDR3 is CASSSTGADTQYF. CDR3 sequence (DNA): TGCGCCAGCAGCTCGACAGGCGCAGATACGCAGTATTTT. V gene TRBV5-1 combines with J gene TRBJ2-3, with a tentative D call TRBD1 (6 bases). The V gene's germline CDR1 is SGHRS and CDR2 YFSETQ. The CDR3 sequence is 13 residues long. V gave up 3 bases and J gave up 4 bases, with 9 bases separating them.

The table lists this clonotype with a few counts. The chain links TRBV3-1 to TRBJ2-5, with 10 bases that match TRBD2. The J call is doubtful: the DNA matches TRBJ2-1 better. The length of the CDR3 is 15 residues. Germline loops: CDR1 LGHDT, CDR2 YNNKEL (reference sequence). The CDR3 DNA reads TGTGCCAGCAGCCCCCTAGCGGGAGATTGGTATGAGCAGTTCTTC. Translating gives CASSPLAGDWYEQFF.